This entry describes one T cell receptor beta chain. Its recognized antigen is unknown. Per-nucleotide qualities are absent, and no much larger clonotype sits a single base away. Clipping removes 3 bases from V and 8 bases from J, with 4 as the unmatched junction base count. CDR1 and CDR2 are read off the germline V gene as SGHAT and FQNNGV. CDR3 length: 14 amino acids, cysteine to phenylalanine. The retained sequence is limited to the CDR3, 42 bases, with the frame set at the first base. The CDR3 regions of human TCRbeta chains were analyzed by immunosequencing. Under the source paper's analysis protocol: Repertoire TCRs were matched against a reference library of SARS-CoV-2-specific TCRs generated with the MIRA antigen-specificity platform. Breadth was defined as the fraction of unique TCRs that were SARS-CoV-2-associated, and depth was defined as the fraction of total T cells that were SARS-CoV-2-associated. Using the MIRA data, each spike-specific TCR was assigned both to the spike region to which the TCR was reactive and to a CD4 or CD8 class. Log10-transformed breadth and depth values were compared by one-way ANOVA with Sidak's multiple comparisons tests. This immuneACCESS table, as held by TCRdb, lists in-frame sequences with V and J called but not all clones. Of the missing ones, under half trace to an unresolved V gene in checked studies; the others have no known cause. V, J and clone size were drawn from that table, and D and trimming were deduced from the DNA. The sample table lists around 100,000 clones, 87% of them with a count of one. The leading ten clones occupy 4.2% of the sample.

This entry is derived from a study of T cell responses to AZD1222 COVID-19 vaccine (dated by TCRdb to 2020 to 2022). About the investigation overall: A total of 230 or so trial participants underwent TCR sequencing, of whom some 210 received two doses of AZD1222 and some 25 received two doses of the MenACWY control vaccine. Trial participants were enrolled into age subgroups of 18-55, 56-69 and 70-plus years, which contained around 140, 26 and 57 TCR-sequenced participants, respectively. What the authors observed across the whole study: After two AZD1222 doses, spike-specific TCR breadth and depth were significantly higher than at day 0 and than in MenACWY recipients. Because no samples from the day 14 peak response were available, repertoires could be characterized only after the peak T cell response. The 56-69-year group was small, and its depth increase did not reach significance, likely because of low power. Only five or six AZD1222 recipients were SARS-CoV-2 seropositive at baseline, limiting conclusions about previously exposed vaccinees. CD4 TCRs associated with the vaccine covered the entire spike protein, and the dominant responses were in regions 160-218 and 743-854. Nearly half of unique spike-specific TCRs reportedly recognized epitopes outside regions mutated in the B.1.351 and B.1.1.7 variants. Participants were mostly white British and included more females than males, and it was suggested by the authors that clonal diversity may have been underestimated.

The sample's time point label, in plain terms: baseline before first vaccination. Read against the paper, the sample's treatment or condition label means: meningococcal conjugate vaccine given as trial control. Samples from vaccinated people were obtained from the UK trials COV001 and COV002, which included a single-blind randomized controlled phase 2/3 trial of AZD1222 (ChAdOx1 nCoV-19) in healthy adults. For TCRbeta chain sequencing, PBMC samples were collected from trial participants at day 0 and at day 28 after the second dose. The sample here was peripheral blood, taken on day 0 of MenACWY control vaccination. The TCR sequence derives from an adult in good health. The sequence joins TRBV11-2 to TRBJ1-6, with 7 bases in between that match TRBD1. The DNA reads as follows: TGTGCCAGCAGCTTTGGGACAGTGGATTCACCCCTCCACTTT. Its protein product is CASSFGTVDSPLHF. Here the CDR3 is joined to the reference TRBV11-2 and TRBJ1-6 genes, and the full variable domain is: EAGVAQSPRYKIIEKRQSVAFWCNPISGHATLYWYQQILGQGPKLLIQFQNNGVVDDSQLPKDRFSAERLKGVDSTLKIQPAKLEDSAVYLCASSFGTVDSPLHFGNGTRLTVT.